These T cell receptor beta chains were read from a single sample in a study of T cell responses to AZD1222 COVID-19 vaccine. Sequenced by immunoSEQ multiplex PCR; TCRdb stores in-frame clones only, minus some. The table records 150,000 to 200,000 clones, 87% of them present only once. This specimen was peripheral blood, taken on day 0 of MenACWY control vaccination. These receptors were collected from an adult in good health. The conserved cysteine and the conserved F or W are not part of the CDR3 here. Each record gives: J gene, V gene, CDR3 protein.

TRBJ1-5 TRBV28 ASSLGYRGYQPQH
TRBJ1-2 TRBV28 ASSSGGSSTYGYT
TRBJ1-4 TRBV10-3 ATHRGLDEKLF
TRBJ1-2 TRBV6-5 ASRDPRGYYGYT
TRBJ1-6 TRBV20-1 SASDRGSSNSPLH
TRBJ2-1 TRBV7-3 ASSETGGAGNEQF
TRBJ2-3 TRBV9 ASSVSAHYTDTQY
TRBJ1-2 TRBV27 ASSLTRQPGYGYT
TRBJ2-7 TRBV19 ASSYPGRYEQY
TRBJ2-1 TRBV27 ASSLFGLADYNEQF
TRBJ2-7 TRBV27 ATGDRGYEQY
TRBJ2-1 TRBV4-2 ASSQDRLNNEQF
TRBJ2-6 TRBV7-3 ASSRQGGRSGANVLT
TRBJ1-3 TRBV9 ASSVDNSGNTIY
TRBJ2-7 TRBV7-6 ASSLSFAASYEQY
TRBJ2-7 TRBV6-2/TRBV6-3 ASSPRGRGTAYEQY
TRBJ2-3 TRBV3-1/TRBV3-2 ASSFLSSSTDTQY
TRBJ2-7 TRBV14 ASSQRDREYEQY
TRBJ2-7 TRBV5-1 ASSFNRAVYEQY
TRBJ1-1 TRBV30 AWGLGVRNTEAF
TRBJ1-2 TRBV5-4 ASSLAGGQGIDGYT
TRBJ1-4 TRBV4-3 ASSPGGANEKLF
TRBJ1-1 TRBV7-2 ASSLDPGAGTEAF
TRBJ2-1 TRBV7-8 ASSSGGLVLYNEQF
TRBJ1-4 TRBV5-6 ASSSRQGFYNEKLF
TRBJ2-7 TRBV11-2 ASSLGGSYEQY
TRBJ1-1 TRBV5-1 AGRDSTEAF
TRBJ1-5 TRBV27 ASSGTGYQPQH
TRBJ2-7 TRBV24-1 ATSGTGAYEQY
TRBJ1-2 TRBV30 AWSEVDYGYT
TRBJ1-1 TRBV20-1 SARTDTEAF
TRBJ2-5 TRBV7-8 ASSLAGGTLQETQY
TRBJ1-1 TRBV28 ASSRLLREAF
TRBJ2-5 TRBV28 ASRGADLETQY
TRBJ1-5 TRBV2 ASSVAQYSNQPQH
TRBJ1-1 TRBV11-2 ASSQGRYKNTEAF
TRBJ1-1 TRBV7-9 ASSNYRRTEAF
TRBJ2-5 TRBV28 ASSLAGNVQETQY
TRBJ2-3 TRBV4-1 ASSQWGLAGVSDTQY
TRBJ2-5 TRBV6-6 ASSLQTPGTGETQY
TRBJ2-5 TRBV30 ACRGGTGETQY
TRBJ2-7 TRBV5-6 ASRKLVSYEQY
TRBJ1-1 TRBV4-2 ASSQGIRGVTEAF
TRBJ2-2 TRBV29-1 SVRTSGSQGGELF
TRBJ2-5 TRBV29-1 SVEIITQETQY
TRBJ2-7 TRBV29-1 SVGLAGSYEQY
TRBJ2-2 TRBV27 ASSWASGELF
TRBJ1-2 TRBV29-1 SVAGGVEYGYT
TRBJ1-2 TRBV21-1 ASSKDTNYGYT
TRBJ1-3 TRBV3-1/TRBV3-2 ASSQVSSLLSGNTIY
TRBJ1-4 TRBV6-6 ASSRPGQGVLFEKLF
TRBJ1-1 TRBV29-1 SVVVGRGNTEAF
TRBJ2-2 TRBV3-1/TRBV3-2 ASSQAGTTGELF
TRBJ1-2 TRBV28 ASRPDGLRYGYT
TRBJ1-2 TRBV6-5 ASSRDGGSGYT